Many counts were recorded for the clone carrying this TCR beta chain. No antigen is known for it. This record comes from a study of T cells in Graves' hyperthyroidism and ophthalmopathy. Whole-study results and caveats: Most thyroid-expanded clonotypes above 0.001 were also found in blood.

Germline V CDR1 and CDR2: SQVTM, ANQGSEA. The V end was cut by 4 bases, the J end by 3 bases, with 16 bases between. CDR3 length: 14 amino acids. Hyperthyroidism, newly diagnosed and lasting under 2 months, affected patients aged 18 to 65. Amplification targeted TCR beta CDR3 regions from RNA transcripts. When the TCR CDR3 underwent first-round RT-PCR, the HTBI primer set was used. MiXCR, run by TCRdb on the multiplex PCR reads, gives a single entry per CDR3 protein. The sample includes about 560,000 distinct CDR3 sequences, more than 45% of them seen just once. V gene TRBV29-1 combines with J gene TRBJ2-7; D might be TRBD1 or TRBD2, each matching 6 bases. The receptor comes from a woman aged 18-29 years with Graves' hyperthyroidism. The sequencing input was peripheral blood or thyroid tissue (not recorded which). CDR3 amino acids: CSVGGGQFHYEQYF. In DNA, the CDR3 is TGCAGCGTTGGTGGGGGGCAGTTTCACTACGAGCAGTACTTC.